This T cell receptor (beta chain) was sequenced for a study of blood T cell repertoires in COVID-19. The wider study: Acute and convalescent COVID-19 samples came from the United States, Italy and Spain.

Per germline, CDR1 SGDLS and CDR2 YYNGEE. With V trimmed by 5 bases and J by 6 bases, 11 bases remained unmatched. CDR3 size: 16 residues. Methods used by the authors: How many nucleated cells were present was estimated from reference gene primer amplification. Sequenced by immunoSEQ multiplex PCR; TCRdb stores in-frame clones only, minus some. For V, J and clone size, that table is used; D and trimming come from the DNA. Counted here are roughly 670,000 clones, 75% to 90% occurring once; the ten biggest clones make up about 0.24%. The J gene is TRBJ2-2, the V gene TRBV9; TRBD1 aligns across 9 bases. This clonotype was obtained from a woman aged 18-29 years with acute or convalescent COVID-19. The sequenced material came from peripheral blood. The CDR3 protein is CASRSVSTGGSGELFF. The CDR3 DNA reads as TGTGCCAGCAGATCCGTTTCGACAGGGGGGTCCGGGGAGCTGTTTTTT.